The 29 T cell receptor beta chains given below trace back to one sample, sequenced in a study of shared clonotypes between healthy human individuals. The naive CD8 population came from CD45RO-negative cells selected for CCR7, without terminally differentiated effector memory CD45RA+ cells. TCRdb's copy holds only in-frame clones and misses some; the assay was immunoSEQ multiplex PCR. The table lists nearly 2 million clones, about 95% of them singletons, with 1% to 1.5% in the top ten. The sequencing sample was made of naive CD8+ T cells sorted from blood. The receptors were gathered from a man younger than 35 in good health.

This sequence joins TRBV11-2 and TRBJ1-5; weak D call: TRBD1 (6 bases). The germline CDR1 and CDR2 sequences are SGHAT and FQNNGV. The CDR3 runs 13 residues. The V and J ends lost 2 bases and 10 bases respectively, with 12 bases between them. CDR3 bases: TGTGCCAGCAGCTTAACGGTGGGGGGCCCCCAGCATTTT. It translates to CASSLTVGGPQHF.

This clone was counted once. The chain couples TRBV4-1 to TRBJ1-5, with TRBD1 as a possible D gene (5 bases). The V end was cut by 4 bases, the J end by 0 bases, with 7 bases between. CDR1 and CDR2 (germline): MGHRA, YSYEKL. CDR3 length: 14 residues. Written as DNA, the CDR3 is TGCGCCAGCAGCCCGACAGTTAGCAATCAGCCCCAGCATTTT. It is translated as CASSPTVSNQPQHF.

To note about this clone: Other DNA variants within this sample encode the same CDR3. This rearrangement joins TRBV11-2 to TRBJ2-1; D gene uncertain. The germline V and J ends were trimmed by 1 base and 8 bases, with 6 bases remaining between them. This CDR3 contains 12 residues. Germline CDR1 is SGHAT and CDR2 is FQNNGV. CDR3 sequence (DNA): TGTGCCAGCAGCTTAGGAGGAGATGAGCAGTTCTTC. It specifies CASSLGGDEQFF.

The J gene is TRBJ2-7, the V gene TRBV5-1, with TRBD1 matching over 7 bases. V trimming: 0 bases; J trimming: 3 bases; junction bases outside the gene matches: 9. Germline lookup yields CDR1 SGHRS and CDR2 YFSETQ. The CDR3 loop spans 16 amino acids. Written as DNA, the CDR3 is TGCGCCAGCAGCTTGGGTTCCCGGACAGGTAACTACGAGCAGTACTTC. Its protein product is CASSLGSRTGNYEQYF.

V is TRBV21-1 and J is TRBJ2-7; TRBD2, the D gene given by the table, was not confirmed from the DNA. TRBV21-1 is a known pseudogene. The CDR3 is 17 residues long. CDR3 sequence reads: CASSLTTSGATSYEQYF. The CDR3 DNA is TGTGCCAGCAGCCTTACGACTAGCGGGGCCACCTCCTACGAGCAGTACTTC.

The V and J genes are TRBV5-4 and TRBJ2-1, with D unresolved. The V gene lost 5 bases and the J gene lost 0 bases, with 9 bases spanning the gap. This CDR3 is 14 amino acids long. Germline-derived CDR1 and CDR2 are SGHNT and YYREEE (reference sequence). The CDR3 loop reads CASSYWGSYNEQFF. As DNA, the CDR3 is TGTGCCAGCAGTTACTGGGGCTCCTACAATGAGCAGTTCTTC.

In its sample, this clone was seen once. The rearrangement uses TRBV5-1 and TRBJ2-3; 9 nucleotides agree with TRBD2. The CDR3 has 17 residues. Germline CDR1 reads SGHRS; CDR2 reads YFSETQ. V was pared by 1 base and J by 6 bases, with 12 bases of the junction left unmatched. DNA of the CDR3: TGCGCCAGCAGCTTGAGTTCTAGCGGGACCATGACGGATACGCAGTATTTT. This sequence encodes CASSLSSSGTMTDTQYF.

The V call is TRBV29-1, the J call TRBJ1-2, with 7 bases fitting TRBD1. The germline gives CDR1 SQVTM, CDR2 ANQGSEA. The V and J ends lost 5 bases and 8 bases, in that order; junction bases with no gene match: 11. The CDR3 spans 13 residues. The CDR3 nucleotides are TGCAGCGTTCCCCTGACAGGGCGAAGCGGCTACACCTTC. This gives the protein CSVPLTGRSGYTF. The full variable domain, completed using reference TRBV29-1 and TRBJ1-2, is SAVISQKPSRDICQRGTSLTIQCQVDSQVTMMFWYRQQPGQSLTLIATANQGSEATYESGFVIDKFPISRPNLTFSTLTVSNMSPEDSSIYLCSVPLTGRSGYTFGSGTRLTVV.

This clone was seen a single time. The genes are TRBV2 and TRBJ1-6; D might be TRBD1 (6 bases). The CDR3 consists of 18 residues. V shed 7 bases and J shed 8 bases, with 27 bases lying between them. The germline V gene has CDR1 SNHLY and CDR2 FYNNEI. Here the CDR3 reads CASMDPHKGGGAYSPLHF. For the CDR3, the DNA is TGTGCCAGCATGGACCCCCACAAAGGAGGGGGTGCCTATTCACCCCTCCACTTT.

J is TRBJ2-1 and V is TRBV27; 7 bases fit TRBD1. The V gene's germline CDR1 is MNHEY and CDR2 SMNVEV (reference sequence). Trimming removed 4 bases from V and 3 bases from J; junction bases left unmatched: 12. The CDR3 totals 17 residues. CDR3 in amino acids: CASSSLPGQRNYNEQFF. DNA of the CDR3: TGTGCCAGCAGTTCACTCCCGGGACAGAGAAACTACAATGAGCAGTTCTTC.

To note about this clone: This same CDR3 is encoded by further DNA sequences in the sample. V is TRBV7-9 and J is TRBJ2-7; 9 positions agree with TRBD2. V lost 5 bases to trimming and J lost 0 bases; unmatched junction nucleotides: 5. Germline V gene sequence: CDR1 SEHNR, CDR2 FQNEAQ (reference sequence). The CDR3 covers 15 residues. CDR3 sequence: CASSLSGGSSYEQYF. The CDR3 DNA reads TGTGCCAGCAGCCTTAGCGGGGGAAGCTCCTACGAGCAGTACTTC.

V usage is TRBV7-9 and J usage is TRBJ2-1, with a weak D call TRBD1 (5 bases). Trimming removed 4 bases from V and 7 bases from J, with 8 bases in between. This CDR3 spans 12 amino acids. CDR1 and CDR2 (germline): SEHNR, FQNEAQ (reference sequence). The CDR3 coding sequence is TGTGCCAGCAGCTCCCCAGGGAATGAGCAGTTCTTC. It encodes CASSSPGNEQFF.

About this clone: The same CDR3 is also encoded by other DNA sequences in this sample. The gene calls are TRBV6-5 and TRBJ1-5; TRBD1 aligns across 10 bases. The junction had 0 bases not matched to a gene; V was cut back by 5 bases and J by 5 bases. CDR1 is MNHEY, CDR2 SVGAGI, per germline. The CDR3 contains 13 residues. The CDR3 sequence is CASSGQGDQPQHF. DNA for the CDR3: TGTGCCAGCAGTGGACAGGGGGATCAGCCCCAGCATTTT.

The CDR3 nucleotides are TGTGCCAGCAAGGACAGGTACATGAACACTGAAGCTTTCTTT. Amino acids: CASKDRYMNTEAFF. The J gene is TRBJ1-1, the V gene TRBV5-8; 7 bases are shared with TRBD1. There are 14 residues in the CDR3. Germline V gene lookup returns CDR1 SGHTS and CDR2 YDEGEE. With 6 bases clipped from V and 0 bases from J, the junction kept 5 bases outside the gene matches.

The chain uses TRBV10-2 and TRBJ2-7; 7 bases align to TRBD1. CDR1 is WSHSY and CDR2 is SAAADI in the germline V gene. CDR3 length: 15 residues. V shed 2 bases and J 0 bases; nucleotides not matched to a gene: 4. This CDR3 reads CASSEPDRSSYEQYF. CDR3 in DNA: TGCGCCAGCAGTGAGCCGGACAGGAGCTCCTACGAGCAGTACTTC.

The V and J genes are TRBV11-2 and TRBJ2-1; weak D call: TRBD2 (6 bases). V lost 8 bases, J lost 10 bases, and 30 bases lay in between. The CDR3 has 17 residues. Germline V gene lookup returns CDR1 SGHAT and CDR2 FQNNGV. The DNA for the CDR3 is TGTGCCAGCGCAGTCCCCAAGGTACGGGCGGGGTTTATCGAGCAGTTCTTC. This translates into CASAVPKVRAGFIEQFF.

A single count supports this clone. J is TRBJ2-1 and V is TRBV13; a possible D gene is TRBD2 (6 bases). The CDR3 extends over 13 amino acids. V dropped 7 bases and J dropped 10 bases, with 17 bases sitting between them. CDR1 is PRHDT and CDR2 is FYEKMQ in the germline V gene (reference sequence). CDR3: CASIPSGAGEQFF. CDR3 DNA sequence: TGTGCCAGCATCCCTAGTGGGGCGGGAGAGCAGTTCTTC.

This chain connects TRBV7-9 to TRBJ1-4; TRBD1 is a possible D gene (6 bases). Germline V lookup: CDR1 SEHNR, CDR2 FQNEAQ (reference sequence). The length of the CDR3 is 14 residues. V lost 1 base and J lost 10, with 13 bases in between. CDR3 sequence: CASSLGQGTGKLFF. The CDR3 region has the DNA TGTGCCAGCAGCTTAGGTCAGGGGACCGGAAAACTGTTTTTT.

The genes are TRBV28 and TRBJ2-5; TRBD1 aligns across 8 bases. CDR1 and CDR2 (germline): MDHEN, SYDVKM. V lost 3 bases to trimming and J lost 4 bases; unmatched junction nucleotides: 4. CDR3 length equals 14 residues. DNA for the CDR3: TGTGCCAGCAGTTTCACCGGGACAGGAGAGACCCAGTACTTC. It yields the protein CASSFTGTGETQYF.

This clone was observed a few times. Distinct nucleotide sequences in the sample also encode this CDR3. The chain is built from TRBV5-4 and TRBJ2-3; the D is unclear. V lost 0 bases and J lost 5, with 1 base in between. This CDR3 region has 11 residues. The V gene's germline CDR1 is SGHNT and CDR2 YYREEE (reference sequence). CDR3 DNA: TGTGCCAGCAGCTTGGAAGATACGCAGTATTTT. Protein product: CASSLEDTQYF.

The chain uses TRBV23-1 and TRBJ1-1, with TRBD1 matching 8 bases. TRBV23-1 is treated as an ORF (open reading frame) with a function not yet certain. The junction had 6 bases not matched to a gene; V was cut back by 7 bases and J by 5 bases. The CDR3 length is 13 residues. In nucleotides, the CDR3 is TGCGCCAGCACCGGACAGGGTAAAACTGAAGCTTTCTTT. Translation gives CASTGQGKTEAFF.

This chain links TRBV9 with TRBJ2-7, with TRBD2 matching over 8 bases. From germline, CDR1 is SGDLS and CDR2 YYNGEE. The trim removed 2 bases at V and 2 bases at J, leaving 6 bases unmatched. The CDR3 is 15 residues long. The CDR3 loop is CASSVSGGAAYEQYF. CDR3 coding DNA: TGTGCCAGCAGCGTCAGCGGGGGAGCCGCCTACGAGCAGTACTTC.

This rearrangement joins TRBV4-2 to TRBJ2-7; 9 nucleotides agree with TRBD1. CDR3 size: 15 residues. V dropped 2 bases and J dropped 2; count of bases not matched to a gene: 4. Germline V gives CDR1 LGHNA, CDR2 YNFKEQ. In DNA form, the CDR3 reads TGTGCCAGCAGCCAATTGGACAGGGGTCCCTACGAGCAGTACTTC. This translates into CASSQLDRGPYEQYF.

J is TRBJ1-2 and V is TRBV6-5, with 7 bases lining up with TRBD1. The CDR3 extends over 13 amino acids. Germline V gives CDR1 MNHEY, CDR2 SVGAGI. The trim removed 5 bases at V and 4 bases at J, leaving 4 bases unmatched. The CDR3: CASSADRSYGYTF. CDR3 coding DNA: TGTGCCAGCAGTGCGGACAGGTCCTATGGCTACACCTTC.

Comment on this clone: Additional DNA sequences in this sample encode the identical CDR3. V usage is TRBV2 and J usage is TRBJ2-1; TRBD1 aligns across 9 bases. V lost 6 bases, J lost 0 bases, and 3 bases stayed unmatched. Germline V gives CDR1 SNHLY, CDR2 FYNNEI. This CDR3 has 15 residues. CDR3 region: CASSPTGGSYNEQFF. CDR3 coding DNA: TGTGCCAGCAGCCCGACAGGGGGCTCCTACAATGAGCAGTTCTTC.

Notes on this clone: The same CDR3 is also encoded by other DNA sequences in this sample. The chain combines TRBV9 with TRBJ1-1; D unclear. V lost 2 bases, J lost 2 bases, and 10 bases lay in between. Per germline, CDR1 SGDLS and CDR2 YYNGEE. The CDR3 runs to 14 residues. As DNA, the CDR3 is TGTGCCAGCAGCGTTGCGGGGAGCAACACTGAAGCTTTCTTT. This codes for CASSVAGSNTEAFF.

The chain uses TRBV13 and TRBJ1-1; D perhaps matches TRBD1 (5 bases). The CDR3 contains 15 residues. Trimming pared 0 bases from V and 0 bases from J, leaving 8 bases between. The germline CDR1 and CDR2 sequences are PRHDT and FYEKMQ (reference sequence). The CDR3 DNA follows: TGTGCCAGCAGCTTAGGACGGACACTGAACACTGAAGCTTTCTTT. Its protein is CASSLGRTLNTEAFF.

The chain uses TRBV19 and TRBJ1-1; maybe TRBD1 (5 bases). The CDR3 is made up of 16 amino acids. V lost 4 bases and J lost 0, with 15 bases in between. Germline CDR1 and CDR2: LNHDA and SQIVND (reference sequence). The CDR3 coding sequence is TGTGCCAGTAGTACCCATAATGAGGGGATGAACACTGAAGCTTTCTTT. Amino acids: CASSTHNEGMNTEAFF.

The CDR3 loop is CASTEVAGVDYGYTF. DNA for the CDR3: TGTGCCAGCACCGAGGTTGCAGGGGTGGACTATGGCTACACCTTC. The gene calls are TRBV6-1 and TRBJ1-2, with D possibly being TRBD1 (6 bases). This CDR3 spans 15 amino acids. Trimming removed 7 bases from V and 3 bases from J, with 18 bases in between. The germline CDR1 and CDR2 sequences are MNHNS and SASEGT.